The sequence of this T cell receptor beta chain was determined in a study of blood T cell repertoires in COVID-19 (dated by TCRdb to 2019 to 2021). With respect to the entire study: Collaborator samples came from the United States, Italy and Spain and covered acute and convalescent phases of COVID-19. The material from the prospective study consisted of cDNA or gDNA derived from T cells, B-cell-depleted T cells, or PBMCs. The dataset comprised deeply sampled blood TCRbeta repertoires from subjects exposed to, actively infected with, or recovered from COVID-19. The repertoires were released in a freely available public database intended as a resource for research on the immune response to SARS-CoV-2. Samples came from the ongoing ImmuneRACE study (first 160 participants) plus 1,254 subjects from 6 global collaborators. The sample metadata nearly always contained a de-identified subject ID, COVID-19 status, age in years and sex. Where available, HLA class I and class II types were taken from metadata supplied by the sample provider and were not determined by assay-based typing. Study-wide conclusions, independent of this receptor: The amount of clinical and demographic metadata varied by source and participant and was provided uncurated.

A word on this clone: Its recognized antigen is unknown. Nothing much larger sits one base from this clone, and base qualities are not available.

At one collaborating source in Seattle, patients were enrolled during active infection and were followed longitudinally through the course of disease. Whole blood was collected in K2EDTA tubes by collaborating institutions according to the institutions' own protocols. For TCRbeta analysis, collaborators shipped samples in one of three forms: frozen whole blood, isolated PBMCs, or DNA extracted from either of those sample types. The immunoSEQ Assay, a bias-controlled multiplex PCR, was used to amplify TCRbeta CDR3 regions from genomic DNA. Per the authors' processing: Nucleated cell counts per sample were estimated from amplification of reference gene primers within the assay. Sequence reads were collapsed and filtered to measure the absolute abundance of every unique TCRbeta CDR3 rearrangement. For each sample, productive Simpson clonality was calculated by taking the square root of Simpson's diversity index across productive rearrangements. The clones in this table, taken by TCRdb from immuneACCESS, are in-frame only. Not every clone is retained; where verified, under half of the shortfall comes from an unresolved V gene, and the cause of the rest is unknown. V and J calls and clone size come straight from that table; D and trimming were deduced from the DNA. For this sample the table gives some 390,000 clones, of which roughly 86% were detected only once. The top ten clonotypes cover under 3% of the sample.

V and J are trimmed by 4 bases and 6 bases, and the gene matches miss 7 bases of the junction. The germline V gene (reference sequence) provides CDR1 PRHDT and CDR2 FYEKMQ. Counted from cysteine to phenylalanine, this CDR3 has 14 amino acids. The read is trimmed to its CDR3 DNA, 42 bases read in frame from base 1. The receptor comes from a woman aged 60-75 years with COVID-19, enrolled during active disease. Material for sequencing was peripheral blood. The sequence is built from TRBV13 and TRBJ1-1; 8 bases in between match TRBD1. The CDR3 here reads CASSSEQGGAEAFF. The nucleotide sequence is given as TGTGCCAGCAGCTCTGAACAGGGGGGTGCTGAAGCTTTCTTT.